In this sample, the clone carrying this TCR beta chain turned up many times. The target antigen is unknown. These data originate in a study of T-cell reconstitution after alpha-beta-depleted transplantation in children. This sample's TCRbeta library carried unique molecular identifier barcodes. MiXCR, run by TCRdb on the PCR reads, gives a single entry per CDR3 protein. The sample yields 250,000 to 300,000 distinct CDR3 sequences, about 7.3% seen once. Study results and caveats: Recipient T cells and thymic progenitors that survived gave rise to the high TCRbeta diversity observed at day 60 in some patients. Hyperexpanded clones declined; after one year, newly produced T cells mostly supplied diversity. Where alpha-beta T cells came from about two months after transplant was reportedly several hundred expanded graft clones.

CDR1 LNHNV and CDR2 YYDKDF come from the germline V gene (reference sequence). Trimming removed 6 bases from V and 2 bases from J, with 16 bases in between. This CDR3 is 15 amino acids long. The receptor comes from a female patient between 2 and 10 years old who had a stem cell transplant for Fanconi anemia, so the T cells may come from the graft donor. The sample in question was peripheral blood, obtained 360 days after TCRalphabeta/CD19-depleted stem cell transplant. This sequence joins TRBV15 and TRBJ2-5; no reliable D call. The CDR3 loop reads CATSHLFRPQETQYF. CDR3 in DNA: TGTGCCACCAGTCATCTTTTTAGGCCTCAAGAGACCCAGTACTTC.